These 3 T cell receptor beta chains were all obtained from the same sample, sequenced in a study of control samples from healthy donors and cancer patients. Assay used: immunoSEQ multiplex PCR; TCRdb lists only in-frame clones, some missing. Among some 120,000 clones listed, around 87% were seen once. The sequencing sample was made of blood. The receptors stem from a man aged 55 to 69 in good health.

J is TRBJ1-5 and V is TRBV28, with 7 bases fitting TRBD1. The CDR3 loop spans 17 amino acids. V lost 4 bases, J lost 0 bases, and 9 bases stayed unmatched. Looked up from germline, CDR1 is MDHEN and CDR2 is SYDVKM. The CDR3 region is CASSWEGAIYSNQPQHF. The CDR3 DNA sequence: TGTGCCAGCAGTTGGGAGGGGGCCATATATAGCAATCAGCCCCAGCATTTT.

The chain links TRBV28 to TRBJ2-7; no reliable D call. V was clipped by 3 bases and J by 13 bases, with 16 bases between them. The germline CDR1 and CDR2 sequences are MDHEN and SYDVKM. The CDR3 consists of 12 residues. CDR3 region: CASSLPSLSEYF. DNA for the CDR3: TGTGCCAGCAGTTTGCCCTCCCTCTCCGAATACTTC.

The V gene is TRBV5-1, the J gene TRBJ1-5; D might be TRBD1 (6 bases). The germline CDR1 and CDR2 sequences are SGHRS and YFSETQ. Trimming shortened V by 0 bases and J by 6 bases, and 13 bases separated the two germline ends. This CDR3 is 15 amino acids long. CDR3 residues: CASSLAGGAGQPQHF. In DNA, the CDR3 is TGCGCCAGCAGCTTGGCCGGGGGGGCCGGTCAGCCCCAGCATTTT.